One and the same sample provided the 16 T cell receptor beta chains below, sequenced in a study of blood T cell repertoires in COVID-19. The data were produced by immunoSEQ multiplex PCR, yet TCRdb's version contains in-frame clones alone and is incomplete. This table holds 200,000 to 250,000 clones, about 88% found once. The sequencing sample was made of peripheral blood. These receptors were taken from a man aged 65 to 85 with acute or convalescent COVID-19.

This sequence joins TRBV4-1 and TRBJ2-2, with 11 positions matching TRBD2. The CDR3 length is 19 residues. CDR1 and CDR2 (germline): MGHRA, YSYEKL. With V trimmed by 4 bases and J by 4 bases, 14 bases remained unmatched. The DNA of the CDR3 is TGCGCCAGCAGCCCCAAGCCAACTAGCGGGAGTATTGGCACCGGGGAGCTGTTTTTT. Residues: CASSPKPTSGSIGTGELFF.

This clone was seen a single time. The J gene is TRBJ2-5, the V gene TRBV18; 7 bases map to TRBD1. The CDR3 contains 14 residues. The trim removed 5 bases at V and 5 bases at J, leaving 8 bases unmatched. CDR1 KGHSH and CDR2 LQKENI come from the germline V gene. The CDR3 spells CASSERQGRETQYF. CDR3 DNA sequence: TGTGCCAGCTCAGAGCGACAGGGCAGGGAGACCCAGTACTTC.

This sequence joins TRBV2 and TRBJ2-7; D is ambiguous. Germline-derived CDR1 and CDR2 are SNHLY and FYNNEI. This CDR3 is 14 amino acids long. Trimming removed 3 bases at V and 3 bases at J, with 12 bases between. CDR3 coding DNA: TGTGCCAGCAGTGAGTGGCTCAATATCTACGAGCAGTACTTC. Its protein is CASSEWLNIYEQYF.

The gene calls are TRBV6-5 and TRBJ1-2; tentative D call: TRBD1 (6 bases). V lost 5 bases and J 8 bases, leaving 12 bases between the germline ends. The length of the CDR3 is 12 residues. Looked up from germline, CDR1 is MNHEY and CDR2 is SVGAGI. CDR3 nucleotide sequence: TGTGCCAGCAGTCCCGGGACAAGAGGCTACACCTTC. As protein: CASSPGTRGYTF.

The rearrangement joins TRBV5-1 to TRBJ2-5, with 7 bases fitting TRBD2. The ends lost 4 bases at V and 1 base at J; junction bases unmatched: 7. The length of the CDR3 is 15 residues. Germline assignment: CDR1 SGHRS and CDR2 YFSETQ. CDR3 protein: CASSVGSGPQETQYF. In DNA, the CDR3 is TGCGCCAGCAGCGTGGGTAGCGGGCCCCAAGAGACCCAGTACTTC.

The rearrangement uses TRBV19 and TRBJ1-2, with D possibly being TRBD1 (5 bases). Trimming cost V 1 base and J 1 base, with 7 bases left between them. The CDR3 extends over 14 amino acids. Germline values: CDR1 LNHDA, CDR2 SQIVND (reference sequence). In nucleotides, the CDR3 is TGTGCCAGTAGTATAGCAGGGCTTAACTATGGCTACACCTTC. This sequence encodes CASSIAGLNYGYTF.

The chain uses TRBV7-2 and TRBJ2-3; the D gene is possibly TRBD2 (6 bases). The V end was cut by 3 bases, the J end by 0 bases, with 13 bases between. In germline, CDR1 is SGHTA, CDR2 FQGNSA. The CDR3 is made up of 16 amino acids. The CDR3 sequence is CASSLFPGTSTDTQYF. For the CDR3, the DNA is TGTGCCAGCAGCTTGTTCCCGGGGACTAGCACAGATACGCAGTATTTT.

The V gene is TRBV30, the J gene TRBJ2-7; 8 nucleotides line up with TRBD2. This CDR3 contains 16 residues. CDR1 and CDR2 (germline): GTSNPN, SVGIG (reference sequence). The trim removed 1 base at V and 7 bases at J, leaving 15 bases unmatched. CDR3 in DNA: TGTGCCTGGAGTGGATCCCTCCGGCGGGGGGCGGGGGAGCAGTACTTC. It is translated as CAWSGSLRRGAGEQYF.

The chain recombines TRBV15 with TRBJ1-4; D remains ambiguous. The germline V and J ends were trimmed by 3 bases and 8 bases, with 19 bases remaining between them. Germline CDR1 LNHNV, CDR2 YYDKDF (reference sequence). The CDR3 has 16 residues. The CDR3 spells CATSSGHWEVGEKLFF. The CDR3 DNA reads TGTGCCACCAGCAGTGGTCATTGGGAGGTGGGCGAAAAACTGTTTTTT.

This clone was observed once. The V gene is TRBV2, the J gene TRBJ1-1; D call uncertain. Trimming stripped 6 bases from V and 6 bases from J, with 11 bases between. This CDR3 comprises 12 residues. Germline lookup yields CDR1 SNHLY and CDR2 FYNNEI. The CDR3 sequence: CASRVGGAEAFF. The CDR3 DNA is TGTGCCAGCAGGGTAGGCGGCGCTGAAGCTTTCTTT.

The chain has TRBV6-5 and TRBJ1-1; 7 bases match TRBD1. The germline gives CDR1 MNHEY, CDR2 SVGAGI. Trimming took 4 bases from V and 11 from J; bases not matched to a gene: 10. This CDR3 contains 13 residues. The DNA for the CDR3 is TGTGCCAGCAGTTCCGAGACAGGGTTGGAGGCTTTCTTT. Residues: CASSSETGLEAFF.

Here the CDR3 DNA reads TGTGCCAGCAGTTTACAGAATTCACCCCTCCACTTT. Translating gives CASSLQNSPLHF. This chain joins TRBV12-3 or TRBV12-4 and TRBJ1-6; D remains unclear. The length of the CDR3 is 12 residues. Trimming took off 2 bases at V and 7 bases at J, with 3 bases between the two ends.

In its sample, this clone was seen once. The CDR3 DNA reads TGTGCCACCAGTGACCGAAGTACTATTGGGACTAGCGGGACCGGGGAGCTGTTTTTT. Amino acid sequence: CATSDRSTIGTSGTGELFF. The J gene is TRBJ2-2, the V gene TRBV24-1, with 12 bases that match TRBD2. V dropped 4 bases and J dropped 5; count of bases not matched to a gene: 13. The CDR3 runs to 19 residues. CDR1 and CDR2 (germline): KGHDR, SFDVKD.

The V and J genes are TRBV21-1 and TRBJ2-7; the table's TRBD1 call for D was not verified on the DNA. TRBV21-1 is given as a pseudogene. The CDR3 has 14 amino acids. This chain's CDR3 is CARETRDRNYEQYF. The CDR3 nucleotides are TGTGCCAGAGAAACCCGGGACAGGAACTACGAGCAGTACTTC.

This clone was detected only a few times. The chain combines TRBV5-4 with TRBJ1-2, with D possibly matching TRBD1 (5 bases). The CDR3 is 13 residues long. Germline V gene sequence: CDR1 SGHNT, CDR2 YYREEE (reference sequence). Trimming removed 1 base from V and 4 bases from J, with 8 bases in between. The CDR3 DNA follows: TGTGCCAGCAGCTTGCAGGGTACCTATGGCTACACCTTC. Residues: CASSLQGTYGYTF.

The V and J genes are TRBV7-2 and TRBJ2-1; possibly TRBD2 for D (6 bases). The CDR3 runs 14 residues. Trimming left V 1 base short and J 5 bases short, with 9 bases between. Germline V gene data show CDR1 as SGHTA and CDR2 as FQGNSA. CDR3 loop: CASSLVRTNNEQFF. Here the CDR3 DNA reads TGTGCCAGCAGCTTAGTACGGACTAACAATGAGCAGTTCTTC.